These T cell receptor beta chains were read from a single sample in a study of blood T cell repertoires in COVID-19. The repertoire was sequenced with immunoSEQ multiplex PCR; TCRdb's copy has only in-frame clones and lacks some. Among under 90,000 clones, around nine tenths were seen once, and the ten largest hold around 7%. The sequenced material came from peripheral blood. The receptors stem from a man aged 35-49 years with COVID-19, enrolled during active disease. The CDR3 runs from the conserved cysteine through the conserved F or W. The order of the fields is V gene, clone size, J gene, D gene, CDR3 DNA, CDR3 protein. A D gene is named only where the DNA matches it firmly. Part of the rows lack a size; the others show once, few, many or a class for expanded clones.

TRBV6-1,once,TRBJ1-5,-,TGTGCCAGCAGTGAATCCCGGCAGGGGTGGAACGGTCAGCCCCAGCATTTT,CASSESRQGWNGQPQHF
TRBV5-1,-,TRBJ2-2,-,TGCGCCAGCAGCCCCTCGGTTGGAAGGGAGGGGGAGCTGTTTTTT,CASSPSVGREGELFF
TRBV5-1,-,TRBJ2-7,-,TGCGCCAGCAGCTTACAGGGGAGGATGGGGGAGCAGTACTTC,CASSLQGRMGEQYF
TRBV4-1,-,TRBJ2-5,-,TGCGCCAGCAGCCCGGGGGGGAGGGGGCGTATGGAGACCCAGTACTTC,CASSPGGRGRMETQYF
TRBV7-8,-,TRBJ2-2,TRBD2,TGTGCCAGCAGCTTAAACGGGGGGACCGGGGAGCTGTTTTTT,CASSLNGGTGELFF
TRBV3-1/TRBV3-2,-,TRBJ1-1,-,TGTGCCAGCAGCCATAGCAACACTGAAGCTTTCTTT,CASSHSNTEAFF
TRBV10-3,once,TRBJ2-1,TRBD2,TGTGCCATCAGTGAGTCGGGATTTGGCGGGGGGGCCGATGAGCAGTTCTTC,CAISESGFGGGADEQFF
TRBV2,-,TRBJ2-2,-,TGTGCCAGCCACCAAGGCGACTGGGGGGAGCTGTTTTTT,CASHQGDWGELFF
TRBV5-1,-,TRBJ1-2,TRBD1,TGCGCCAGCAGCTCGACCGGGACAGGGGATGGCTACACCTTC,CASSSTGTGDGYTF
TRBV15,-,TRBJ2-3,TRBD1,TGTGCCACCAGCAGGGGGGGACAGGGAGGCACAGATACGCAGTATTTT,CATSRGGQGGTDTQYF
TRBV12-3/TRBV12-4,-,TRBJ1-2,-,TGTGCCAGCACAGGCAGGGTCTATGGCTACACCTTC,CASTGRVYGYTF
TRBV5-1,-,TRBJ1-2,TRBD1,TGCGCCAGCAGCGCTACCCCCGGGACAGAGTTAGGCTACACCTTC,CASSATPGTELGYTF
TRBV27,-,TRBJ2-7,TRBD1,TGTGCCAGCAGTACGGGACAGTACTACGAGCAGTACTTC,CASSTGQYYEQYF
TRBV7-2,-,TRBJ1-2,TRBD1,TGTGCCAGCAGCTTACCCCAGGGGGTCTGGGGCTACACCTTC,CASSLPQGVWGYTF
TRBV10-3,-,TRBJ1-1,-,TGTGCCATCAGTGATACGGCAGGGGTAGACACTGAAGCTTTCTTT,CAISDTAGVDTEAFF
TRBV30,-,TRBJ2-7,-,TGTGCCTGGAGTCCCACTAGCTACGAGCAGTACTTC,CAWSPTSYEQYF
TRBV5-1,once,TRBJ2-5,-,TGCGCCAGCAGCTCAGGATGGGGGGGCTCGGAGACCCAGTACTTC,CASSSGWGGSETQYF
TRBV18,-,TRBJ1-1,TRBD1,TGTGCCAGCTCACCACTCGCGAGACAGGGGAGTGAAGCTTTCTTT,CASSPLARQGSEAFF
TRBV28,few,TRBJ1-4,-,TGTGCCAGCAGTTTCATGGGGGCGCGGGAAAAACTGTTTTTT,CASSFMGAREKLFF
TRBV24-1,few,TRBJ1-5,TRBD1,TGTGCCACCAGTGATTCGGGACAGGGCAATCAGCCCCAGCATTTT,CATSDSGQGNQPQHF
TRBV11-3,-,TRBJ2-2,-,TGTGCCAGCAGCCAGGCCGGAGACAGCTGGGGCACCGGGGAGCTGTTTTTT,CASSQAGDSWGTGELFF
TRBV29-1,once,TRBJ1-1,-,TGCAGCGTTAAACAGAACACTGAAGCTTTCTTT,CSVKQNTEAFF
TRBV7-2,-,TRBJ2-1,-,TGTGCCAGCAACCCTGGGGGGACGGACTCCGCTGGGTTCTTC,CASNPGGTDSAGFF
TRBV19,-,TRBJ2-3,TRBD2,TGTGCCAGTATGGGACTAGCGGGGTCAAAGGATACGCAGTATTTT,CASMGLAGSKDTQYF
TRBV21-1,-,TRBJ2-3,-,TGTGCCAGCAGCAAGAGAGCGGGGGGGCCTCGTATAGATACGCAGTATTTT,CASSKRAGGPRIDTQYF
TRBV6-5,-,TRBJ2-1,TRBD2,TGTGCCAGCACCCAGCGGGGGCGGAATGAGCAGTTCTTC,CASTQRGRNEQFF
TRBV3-1/TRBV3-2,once,TRBJ2-7,TRBD1,TGTGCCAGCAGAGACAGGGGCGGGTCCTACGAGCAGTACTTC,CASRDRGGSYEQYF
TRBV12-3/TRBV12-4,-,TRBJ2-5,-,TGTGCCAGCAGTTTACCGGGAGAGACCCAGTACTTC,CASSLPGETQYF